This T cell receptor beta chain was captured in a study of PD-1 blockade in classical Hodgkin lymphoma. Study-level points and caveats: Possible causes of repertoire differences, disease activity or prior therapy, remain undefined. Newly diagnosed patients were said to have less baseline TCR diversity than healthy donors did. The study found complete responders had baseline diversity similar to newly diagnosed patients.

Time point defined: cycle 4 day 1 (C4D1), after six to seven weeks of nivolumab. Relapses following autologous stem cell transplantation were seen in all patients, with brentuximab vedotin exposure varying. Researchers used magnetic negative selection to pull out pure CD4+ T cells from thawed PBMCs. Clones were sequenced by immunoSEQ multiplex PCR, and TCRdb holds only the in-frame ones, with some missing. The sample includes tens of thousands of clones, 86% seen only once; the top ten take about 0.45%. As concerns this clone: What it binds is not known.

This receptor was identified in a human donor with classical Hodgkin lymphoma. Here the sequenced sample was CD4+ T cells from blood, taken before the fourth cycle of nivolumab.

The CDR3 DNA reads TGTGCCAGCAGTCCCGGACCGGGACTAGCGCGACTAAAGGGGTCGAGGGAGCAGTACTTC. Its translation: CASSPGPGLARLKGSREQYF. The chain is built from TRBV28 and TRBJ2-7; 10 nucleotides match TRBD2. This CDR3 comprises 20 residues. Germline V gives CDR1 MDHEN, CDR2 SYDVKM. V lost 5 bases, J lost 7 bases, and 26 bases stayed unmatched. The entire variable domain, with the rest obtained from reference TRBV28 and TRBJ2-7, is as follows: DVKVTQSSRYLVKRTGEKVFLECVQDMDHENMFWYRQDPGLGLRLIYFSYDVKMKEKGDIPEGYSVSREKKERFSLILESASTNQTSMYLCASSPGPGLARLKGSREQYFGPGTRLTVT.